Listed here are 7 T cell receptor beta chains from one sample, sequenced in a study of T cell changes during pregnancy in multiple sclerosis. This table comes from immunoSEQ multiplex PCR, and its TCRdb copy is limited to in-frame clones, with some not included. The sample lists approximately 72,000 clones, 80% to 95% occurring once. The sample was peripheral blood, taken in the first trimester of pregnancy. These receptors were obtained from a female donor in good health, enrolled as a control in a pregnancy study.

The chain is built from TRBV7-2 and TRBJ1-3, with D maybe TRBD1 (5 bases). The germline CDR1 and CDR2 sequences are SGHTA and FQGNSA. The V end lost 2 bases, the J end lost 0 bases, and 14 bases lay between the germline ends. The CDR3 totals 17 residues. The CDR3 sequence is CASSLWEGTNSGNTIYF. The CDR3 DNA reads TGTGCCAGCAGCTTATGGGAGGGGACTAACTCTGGAAACACCATATATTTT.

The rearrangement uses TRBV7-9 and TRBJ1-2; D unclear. From germline, CDR1 is SEHNR and CDR2 FQNEAQ (reference sequence). This CDR3 region has 14 residues. V lost 3 bases and J lost 5, with 13 bases in between. The CDR3 loop is CASSFDSVRYGYTF. The CDR3 DNA reads TGTGCCAGCAGCTTTGACTCCGTAAGATATGGCTACACCTTC. The full variable domain, completed using reference TRBV7-9 and TRBJ1-2, is DTGVSQNPRHKITKRGQNVTFRCDPISEHNRLYWYRQTLGQGPEFLTYFQNEAQLEKSRLLSDRFSAERPKGSFSTLEIQRTEQGDSAMYLCASSFDSVRYGYTFGSGTRLTVV.

The chain is built from TRBV6-6 and TRBJ1-5; D possibly corresponds to TRBD1 (6 bases). The germline CDR1 and CDR2 sequences are MNHNY and SVGAGI (reference sequence). CDR3 length: 14 residues. The V gene lost 5 bases and the J gene lost 6 bases, with 14 bases spanning the gap. The CDR3 DNA sequence: TGTGCCAGCAGTGCCGGGGGGGCCGGTCAGCCCCAGCATTTT. Translated: CASSAGGAGQPQHF.

The V and J genes are TRBV5-4 and TRBJ2-1; perhaps TRBD2 as D (5 bases). Germline values: CDR1 SGHNT, CDR2 YYREEE (reference sequence). This CDR3 has 17 amino acids. The V end was cut by 0 bases, the J end by 0 bases, with 13 bases between. This CDR3 is CASSLGSVQSSYNEQFF. CDR3 sequence (DNA): TGTGCCAGCAGCTTGGGTAGCGTCCAGAGCTCCTACAATGAGCAGTTCTTC.

Of note for this clone: Other DNA sequences in the sample encode the same CDR3. The chain combines TRBV7-2 with TRBJ2-1; 7 positions agree with TRBD1. There are 13 residues in the CDR3. The V gene end was trimmed by 4 bases and the J gene end by 4 bases; junction bases not matched to a gene: 1. The germline V gene encodes CDR1 SGHTA and CDR2 FQGNSA. CDR3 residues: CASSSQGYNEQFF. CDR3 nucleotide sequence: TGTGCCAGCAGCTCACAGGGGTACAATGAGCAGTTCTTC.

The table lists this clone with a count of one. The J gene is TRBJ2-3, the V gene TRBV19, with 8 bases aligning to TRBD2. CDR1 and CDR2 from the germline V gene are LNHDA and SQIVND (reference sequence). Trimming cost V 5 bases and J 6 bases; bases outside gene matches: 13. The length of the CDR3 is 16 residues. CDR3 sequence (DNA): TGTGCCAGTAGTCTGCCCGGAGGTAGCGGGACTGATACGCAGTATTTT. It encodes CASSLPGGSGTDTQYF.

This chain joins TRBV19 and TRBJ2-1; 13 nucleotides align to TRBD2. V dropped 10 bases and J dropped 10; count of bases not matched to a gene: 13. CDR1 is LNHDA, CDR2 SQIVND, per germline (reference sequence). This CDR3 contains 15 residues. CDR3 DNA: TGTGCCACACTCCACAGACTAGCGGGAGGACAAGAGCAGTTCTTC. This sequence encodes CATLHRLAGGQEQFF.